Below are 21 T cell receptor beta chains sequenced from a single sample in a study of glioma-infiltrating T cells after dendritic cell vaccination. Sequencing was performed with immunoSEQ multiplex PCR; in TCRdb, only in-frame clones are kept and a portion is missing. Of approximately 100,000 clones listed, around three quarters were seen once; the top ten hold 5.5% to 7%. Sequencing used blood, obtained before dendritic cell vaccination. The receptors stem from a human donor with glioblastoma.

In this sample, this clone turned up once. The rearrangement joins TRBV2 to TRBJ2-5; TRBD2 is a possible D gene (6 bases). V shed 8 bases and J shed 4 bases, with 11 bases lying between them. CDR3 size: 12 residues. In germline, CDR1 is SNHLY, CDR2 FYNNEI. This chain's CDR3 is CASRLGTETQYF. Here the CDR3 DNA reads TGTGCCAGCCGACTAGGGACAGAGACCCAGTACTTC.

This chain uses TRBV11-3 with TRBJ1-1; no clear D gene. Per the germline V gene, CDR1 is SGHNT and CDR2 is YENEEA. V was cut by 1 base and J by 2 bases, with 5 bases left in between. CDR3 length equals 13 residues. This CDR3 reads CASSLVANTEAFF. The CDR3 bases are TGTGCCAGCAGCTTAGTGGCCAACACTGAAGCTTTCTTT.

V usage is TRBV29-1 and J usage is TRBJ2-7; 7 bases are shared with TRBD1. The length of the CDR3 is 12 residues. After removal of 8 bases from V and 6 bases from J, the junction contained 10 bases not matched to a gene. CDR1 and CDR2 from the germline V gene are SQVTM and ANQGSEA. The CDR3 loop is CSFRTGLGEQYF. CDR3 DNA: TGCAGCTTCCGGACAGGCTTAGGCGAGCAGTACTTC.

V usage is TRBV5-1 and J usage is TRBJ2-1; D possibly corresponds to TRBD2 (6 bases). The V end lost 3 bases, the J end lost 7 bases, and 11 bases lay between the germline ends. The CDR3 is made up of 13 amino acids. CDR1 and CDR2 (germline): SGHRS, YFSETQ. The chain's CDR3 is CASSYGRPNEQFF. The CDR3 coding sequence is TGCGCCAGCAGCTACGGGAGACCGAATGAGCAGTTCTTC.

The chain links TRBV10-1 to TRBJ2-3; the match to TRBD2 covers 14 bases. This CDR3 region has 19 residues. CDR1 and CDR2 from the germline V gene are WNHNN and SYGVQD (reference sequence). Trimming cost V 10 bases and J 0 bases; bases outside gene matches: 15. DNA for the CDR3: TGCGCCAAGACTACCTCCGGGACTAGCGGGAGCGGTAGCACAGATACGCAGTATTTT. It translates to CAKTTSGTSGSGSTDTQYF.

This sequence joins TRBV11-3 and TRBJ1-1, with TRBD1 matching over 9 bases. V shed 5 bases, J shed 7 bases, and the junction held 8 bases outside the gene matches. The germline gives CDR1 SGHNT, CDR2 YENEEA. This CDR3 contains 14 residues. The CDR3 loop is CASSTGTGTDEAFF. CDR3 bases: TGTGCCAGCAGCACCGGGACAGGGACGGATGAAGCTTTCTTT.

The rearrangement uses TRBV7-5 and TRBJ1-2; the table's D gene call, TRBD1, was not cross checked with the DNA. TRBV7-5 is a pseudogene locus. This CDR3 has 14 amino acids. The CDR3 DNA is TGTGCCAGAAGCTCGCCGACACTTAACTATGGCTACACCTTC. Translated: CARSSPTLNYGYTF.

V is TRBV5-4 and J is TRBJ2-3; D not resolved. This CDR3 region has 13 residues. V shed 2 bases and J shed 4 bases, with 8 bases lying between them. Germline CDR1 reads SGHNT; CDR2 reads YYREEE (reference sequence). The CDR3 sequence: CASSLEHPDTQYF. CDR3 nucleotide sequence: TGTGCCAGCAGCTTAGAGCATCCAGATACGCAGTATTTT.

The rearrangement links TRBV2 to TRBJ2-3; 8 nucleotides match TRBD2. CDR1 SNHLY and CDR2 FYNNEI come from the germline V gene. The CDR3 length is 15 residues. Trimming cost V 3 bases and J 1 base; bases outside gene matches: 3. CDR3 region: CASSDGREGTDTQYF. Written as DNA, the CDR3 is TGTGCCAGCAGTGATGGGCGGGAGGGCACAGATACGCAGTATTTT.

This rearrangement joins TRBV21-1 to TRBJ1-2. TRBV21-1 is noted as a pseudogene. CDR3 length: 13 residues. CDR3 amino acids: CASSGRVSYGYTF. CDR3 in DNA: TGTGCCAGCAGCGGGAGGGTTTCCTATGGCTACACCTTC.

The chain employs TRBV28 and TRBJ2-3; D uncertain. The CDR3 extends over 13 amino acids. The ends were cut back, 3 bases at V and 7 bases at J, with 11 bases in the middle. The V gene's germline CDR1 is MDHEN and CDR2 SYDVKM. CDR3 sequence: CASSFPTDYTQYF. The CDR3 region has the DNA TGTGCCAGCAGTTTCCCTACTGATTATACGCAGTATTTT.

This clone was picked up many times. The rearrangement joins TRBV14 to TRBJ1-1; D is unresolved. There are 15 residues in the CDR3. Trimming stripped 8 bases from V and 0 bases from J, with 16 bases between. From germline, CDR1 is SGHDN and CDR2 FVKESK. The CDR3 DNA reads as TGTGCCAGCCCAAGGTGGGGAGTCTTGAACACTGAAGCTTTCTTT. Its protein is CASPRWGVLNTEAFF.

This clone was found a few times. V gene TRBV5-1 combines with J gene TRBJ2-7; 16 bases map to TRBD2. This CDR3 has 14 amino acids. Unmatched junction bases numbered 2, after V lost 4 bases and J lost 7 bases. The germline CDR1 and CDR2 sequences are SGHRS and YFSETQ. CDR3 sequence (DNA): TGCGCCAGCAGCCCGGGACTAGCGGGAGGGGAGCAGTACTTC. Its protein is CASSPGLAGGEQYF.

The CDR3 region is CASSLAGGRKDEQYF. CDR3 nucleotides: TGTGCCAGCAGCTTGGCGGGGGGGCGAAAGGACGAGCAGTACTTC. The gene calls are TRBV5-4 and TRBJ2-7, with 8 nucleotides matching TRBD2. Germline assignment: CDR1 SGHNT and CDR2 YYREEE (reference sequence). V lost 0 bases, J lost 5 bases, and 7 bases stayed unmatched. The CDR3 spans 15 residues. Filled out from reference TRBV5-4 and TRBJ2-7, the complete variable domain reads ETGVTQSPTHLIKTRGQQVTLRCSSQSGHNTVSWYQQALGQGPQFIFQYYREEENGRGNFPPRFSGLQFPNYSSELNVNALELDDSALYLCASSLAGGRKDEQYFGPGTRLTVT.

This chain links TRBV29-1 with TRBJ2-3, with 9 bases aligning to TRBD1. The CDR3 is 15 amino acids. CDR1 SQVTM and CDR2 ANQGSEA come from the germline V gene. The V gene end was trimmed by 6 bases and the J gene end by 0 bases; junction bases not matched to a gene: 7. This CDR3 reads CSVAQGASSTDTQYF. In nucleotides, the CDR3 is TGCAGCGTCGCACAGGGGGCATCTAGCACAGATACGCAGTATTTT.

This chain joins TRBV4-1 and TRBJ2-3, with 9 bases lining up with TRBD2. CDR1 MGHRA and CDR2 YSYEKL come from the germline V gene. The ends lost 4 bases at V and 0 bases at J; junction bases unmatched: 8. This CDR3 is 17 amino acids long. The CDR3 loop is CASSPVPGLASTDTQYF. In DNA, the CDR3 is TGCGCCAGCAGCCCCGTCCCGGGACTAGCTAGCACAGATACGCAGTATTTT.

This clone was recorded only once. The gene calls are TRBV2 and TRBJ2-1, with a weak D call TRBD1 (6 bases). Germline assignment: CDR1 SNHLY and CDR2 FYNNEI. The germline V and J ends were trimmed by 7 bases and 2 bases, with 15 bases remaining between them. The CDR3 consists of 15 residues. CDR3 nucleotide sequence: TGTGCCAGCACCCCTCTGTCAGGGGCCTACAATGAGCAGTTCTTC. Translated: CASTPLSGAYNEQFF. The full variable domain, in which reference TRBV2 and TRBJ2-1 provide the parts outside the CDR3, is EPEVTQTPSHQVTQMGQEVILRCVPISNHLYFYWYRQILGQKVEFLVSFYNNEISEKSEIFDDQFSVERPDGSNFTLKIRSTKLEDSAMYFCASTPLSGAYNEQFFGPGTRLTVL.

The chain recombines TRBV18 with TRBJ1-2; 8 bases are shared with TRBD1. The CDR3 is 13 amino acids. The germline V gene has CDR1 KGHSH and CDR2 LQKENI. The trim removed 8 bases at V and 6 bases at J, leaving 8 bases unmatched. This CDR3 reads CASMGQELDGYTF. In DNA, the CDR3 is TGTGCCAGCATGGGACAGGAACTGGATGGCTACACCTTC.

The chain recombines TRBV9 with TRBJ2-3, with D tentatively TRBD2 (6 bases). CDR1 and CDR2 from the germline V gene are SGDLS and YYNGEE. This CDR3 spans 13 amino acids. V lost 2 bases to trimming and J lost 7 bases, with 11 bases between them. The CDR3 loop reads CASSVGGTHTQYF. CDR3 DNA: TGTGCCAGCAGCGTCGGCGGGACTCATACGCAGTATTTT. The variable domain in full, with the rest retrieved from reference TRBV9 and TRBJ2-3, is DSGVTQTPKHLITATGQRVTLRCSPRSGDLSVYWYQQSLDQGLQFLIQYYNGEERAKGNILERFSAQQFPDLHSELNLSSLELGDSALYFCASSVGGTHTQYFGPGTRLTVL.

The CDR3 region is CAWSPGTGASVGEKLFF. CDR3 nucleotide sequence: TGTGCCTGGAGTCCCGGGACAGGGGCGTCGGTTGGCGAAAAACTGTTTTTT. The chain links TRBV30 to TRBJ1-4; the match to TRBD1 covers 10 bases. Trimming removed 2 bases from V and 8 bases from J; junction bases left unmatched: 14. The length of the CDR3 is 17 residues. Germline V gene sequence: CDR1 GTSNPN, CDR2 SVGIG (reference sequence).

This clone was detected only a few times. This chain links TRBV18 with TRBJ2-2; a possible D gene is TRBD1 (5 bases). The V gene's germline CDR1 is KGHSH and CDR2 LQKENI. The V and J ends lost 3 bases and 0 bases respectively, with 11 bases between them. The CDR3 contains 16 residues. The CDR3 sequence: CASSPVSTANTGELFF. The CDR3 nucleotides read TGTGCCAGCTCACCCGTCTCGACAGCGAACACCGGGGAGCTGTTTTTT.